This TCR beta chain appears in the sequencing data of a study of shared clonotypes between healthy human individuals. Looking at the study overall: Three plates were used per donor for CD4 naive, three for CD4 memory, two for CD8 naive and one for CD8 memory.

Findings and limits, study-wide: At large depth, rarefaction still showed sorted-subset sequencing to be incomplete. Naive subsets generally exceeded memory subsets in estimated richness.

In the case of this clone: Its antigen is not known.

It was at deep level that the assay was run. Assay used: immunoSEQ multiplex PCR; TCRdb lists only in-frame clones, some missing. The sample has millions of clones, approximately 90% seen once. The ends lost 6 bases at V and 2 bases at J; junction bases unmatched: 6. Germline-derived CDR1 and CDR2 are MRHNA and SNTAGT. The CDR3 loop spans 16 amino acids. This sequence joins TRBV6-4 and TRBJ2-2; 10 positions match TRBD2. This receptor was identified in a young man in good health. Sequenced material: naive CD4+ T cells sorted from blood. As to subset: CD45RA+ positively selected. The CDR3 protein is CASSRTSGRNTGELFF. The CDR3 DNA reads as TGTGCCAGCAGCCGGACTAGCGGTAGAAACACCGGGGAGCTGTTTTTT.